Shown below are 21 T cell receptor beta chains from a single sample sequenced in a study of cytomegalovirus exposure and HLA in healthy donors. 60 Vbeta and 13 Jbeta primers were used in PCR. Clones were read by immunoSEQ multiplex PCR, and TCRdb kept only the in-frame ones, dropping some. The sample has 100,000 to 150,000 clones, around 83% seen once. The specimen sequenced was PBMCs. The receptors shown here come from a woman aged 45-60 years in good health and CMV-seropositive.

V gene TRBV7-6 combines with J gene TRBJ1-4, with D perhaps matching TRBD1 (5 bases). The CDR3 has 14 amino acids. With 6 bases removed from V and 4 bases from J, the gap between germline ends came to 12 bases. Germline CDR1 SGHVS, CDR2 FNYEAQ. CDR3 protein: CASSQQVNNEKLFF. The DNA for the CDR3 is TGTGCCAGCAGTCAACAGGTTAATAATGAAAAACTGTTTTTT.

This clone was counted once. The CDR3 sequence: CASRLGQGVSYEQYF. In DNA form, the CDR3 reads TGTGCCAGCAGACTGGGACAGGGAGTTTCCTACGAGCAGTACTTC. The J gene is TRBJ2-7, the V gene TRBV6-5; 9 nucleotides match TRBD1. The CDR3 consists of 15 residues. The germline gives CDR1 MNHEY, CDR2 SVGAGI. J was trimmed by 1 base and V by 6 bases; bases with no gene match: 7.

The CDR3 sequence is CASSFTGTGPTNEQFF. CDR3 DNA: TGCGCCAGCAGCTTCACCGGGACAGGCCCCACCAATGAGCAGTTCTTC. The chain uses TRBV5-1 and TRBJ2-1, with 8 bases lining up with TRBD1. The CDR3 sequence is 16 residues long. V lost 2 bases, J lost 6 bases, and 10 bases stayed unmatched. Germline CDR1 is SGHRS and CDR2 is YFSETQ.

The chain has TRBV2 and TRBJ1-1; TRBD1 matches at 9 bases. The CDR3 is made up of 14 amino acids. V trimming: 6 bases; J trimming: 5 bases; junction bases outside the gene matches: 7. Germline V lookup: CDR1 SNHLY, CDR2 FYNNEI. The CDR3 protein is CASRVQGAGTEAFF. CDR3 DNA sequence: TGTGCCAGCAGGGTACAGGGGGCAGGTACTGAAGCTTTCTTT.

The CDR3 loop is CASYTQDRGNTEAFF. Written as DNA, the CDR3 is TGTGCCAGCTATACACAAGACAGGGGCAACACTGAAGCTTTCTTT. The chain has TRBV2 and TRBJ1-1; 8 positions match TRBD1. CDR1 is SNHLY and CDR2 is FYNNEI in the germline V gene. This CDR3 has 15 amino acids. V trimming: 8 bases; J trimming: 2 bases; junction bases outside the gene matches: 10.

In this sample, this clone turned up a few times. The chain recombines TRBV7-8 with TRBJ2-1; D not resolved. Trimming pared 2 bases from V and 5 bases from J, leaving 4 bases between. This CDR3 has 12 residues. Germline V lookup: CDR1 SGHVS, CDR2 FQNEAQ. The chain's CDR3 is CASSLLNNEQFF. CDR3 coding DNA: TGTGCCAGCAGCTTACTTAACAATGAGCAGTTCTTC.

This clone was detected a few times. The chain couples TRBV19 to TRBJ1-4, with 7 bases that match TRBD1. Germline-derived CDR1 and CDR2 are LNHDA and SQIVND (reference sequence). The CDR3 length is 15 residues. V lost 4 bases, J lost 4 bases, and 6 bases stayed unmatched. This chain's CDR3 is CASSTAGGVNEKLFF. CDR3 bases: TGTGCCAGTAGTACGGCAGGGGGAGTTAATGAAAAACTGTTTTTT.

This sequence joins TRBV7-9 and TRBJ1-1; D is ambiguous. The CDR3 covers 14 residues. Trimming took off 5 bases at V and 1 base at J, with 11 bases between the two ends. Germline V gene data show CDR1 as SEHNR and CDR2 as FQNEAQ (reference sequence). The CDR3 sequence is CASSPGRENTEAFF. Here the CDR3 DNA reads TGTGCCAGCAGCCCCGGACGGGAGAACACTGAAGCTTTCTTT.

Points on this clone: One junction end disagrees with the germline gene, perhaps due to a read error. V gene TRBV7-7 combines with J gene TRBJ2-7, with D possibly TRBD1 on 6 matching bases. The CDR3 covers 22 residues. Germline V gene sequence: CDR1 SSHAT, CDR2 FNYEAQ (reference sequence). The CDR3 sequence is CASSLVRARDIGAHLGTYEQYF. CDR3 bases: TGTGCTAGCAGCTTAGTTCGGGCCCGGGACATCGGAGCCCACCTAGGAACCTACGAGCAGTACTTC. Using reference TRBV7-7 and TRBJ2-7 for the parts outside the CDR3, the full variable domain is GAGVSQSPRYKVTKRGQDVTLRCDPISSHATLYWYQQALGQGPEFLTYFNYEAQPDKSGLPSDRFSAERPEGSISTLTIQRTEQRDSAMYRCASSLVRARDIGAHLGTYEQYFGPGTRLTVT.

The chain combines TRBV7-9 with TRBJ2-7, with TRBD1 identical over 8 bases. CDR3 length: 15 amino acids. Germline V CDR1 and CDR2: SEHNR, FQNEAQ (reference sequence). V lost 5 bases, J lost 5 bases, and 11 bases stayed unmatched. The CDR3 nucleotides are TGTGCCAGCAGCGCCAGGACAGGGACGATCAACGAGCAGTACTTC. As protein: CASSARTGTINEQYF.

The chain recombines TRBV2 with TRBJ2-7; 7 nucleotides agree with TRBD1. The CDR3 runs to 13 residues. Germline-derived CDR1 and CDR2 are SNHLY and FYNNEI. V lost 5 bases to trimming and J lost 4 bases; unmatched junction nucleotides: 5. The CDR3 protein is CASSSDRFYEQYF. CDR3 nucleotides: TGTGCCAGCAGTTCGGACAGGTTTTACGAGCAGTACTTC.

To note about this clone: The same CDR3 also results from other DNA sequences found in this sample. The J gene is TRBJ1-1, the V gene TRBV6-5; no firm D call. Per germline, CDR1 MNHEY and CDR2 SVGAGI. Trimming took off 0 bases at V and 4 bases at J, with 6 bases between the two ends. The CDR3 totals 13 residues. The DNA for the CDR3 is TGTGCCAGCAGTTACTCAGAGGGCACTGAAGCTTTCTTT. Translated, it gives CASSYSEGTEAFF.

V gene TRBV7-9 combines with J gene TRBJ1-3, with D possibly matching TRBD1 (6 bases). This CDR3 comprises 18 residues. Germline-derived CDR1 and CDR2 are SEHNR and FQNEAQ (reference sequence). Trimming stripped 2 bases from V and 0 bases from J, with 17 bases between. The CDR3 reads CASSLRLRTGNSGNTIYF. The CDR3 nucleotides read TGTGCCAGCAGCTTAAGATTGCGTACAGGGAACTCTGGAAACACCATATATTTT. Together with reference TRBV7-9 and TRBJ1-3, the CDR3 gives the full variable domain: DTGVSQNPRHKITKRGQNVTFRCDPISEHNRLYWYRQTLGQGPEFLTYFQNEAQLEKSRLLSDRFSAERPKGSFSTLEIQRTEQGDSAMYLCASSLRLRTGNSGNTIYFGEGSWLTVV.

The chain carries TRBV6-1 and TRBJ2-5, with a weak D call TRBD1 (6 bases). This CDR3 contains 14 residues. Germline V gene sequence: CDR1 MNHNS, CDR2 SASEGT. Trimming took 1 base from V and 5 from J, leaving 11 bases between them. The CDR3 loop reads CASSEVRRGETQYF. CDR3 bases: TGTGCCAGCAGTGAAGTACGAAGGGGGGAGACCCAGTACTTC.

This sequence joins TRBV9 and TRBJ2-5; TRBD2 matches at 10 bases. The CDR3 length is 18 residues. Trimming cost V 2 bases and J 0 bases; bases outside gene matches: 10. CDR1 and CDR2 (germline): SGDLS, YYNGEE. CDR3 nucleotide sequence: TGTGCCAGCAGCGTGTCCACTAGCGGGGTCCCCAACCAAGAGACCCAGTACTTC. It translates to CASSVSTSGVPNQETQYF.

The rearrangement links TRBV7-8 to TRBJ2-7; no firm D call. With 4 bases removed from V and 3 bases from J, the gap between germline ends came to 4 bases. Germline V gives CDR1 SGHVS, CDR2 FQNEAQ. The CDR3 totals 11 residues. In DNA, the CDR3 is TGTGCCAGCAGCTCTTTCTACGAGCAGTACTTC. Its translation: CASSSFYEQYF. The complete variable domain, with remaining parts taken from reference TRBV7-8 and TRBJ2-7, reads GAGVSQSPRYKVAKRGQDVALRCDPISGHVSLFWYQQALGQGPEFLTYFQNEAQLDKSGLPSDRFFAERPEGSVSTLKIQRTQQEDSAVYLCASSSFYEQYFGPGTRLTVT.

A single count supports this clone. The CDR3 coding sequence is TGTGCCAGCAGTTTATCGGGACAGTACAGCGGAAAACTGTTTTTT. It specifies CASSLSGQYSGKLFF. V and J are TRBV27 and TRBJ1-4; TRBD1 matches 7 bases. Germline CDR1 reads MNHEY; CDR2 reads SMNVEV (reference sequence). This CDR3 spans 15 amino acids. V lost 0 bases, J lost 10 bases, and 8 bases stayed unmatched.

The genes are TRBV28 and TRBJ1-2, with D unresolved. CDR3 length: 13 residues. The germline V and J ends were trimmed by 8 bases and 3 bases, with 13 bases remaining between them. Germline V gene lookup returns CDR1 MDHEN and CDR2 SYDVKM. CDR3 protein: CASSIGRDYGYTF. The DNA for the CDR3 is TGTGCCAGCTCTATTGGGAGGGACTATGGCTACACCTTC.

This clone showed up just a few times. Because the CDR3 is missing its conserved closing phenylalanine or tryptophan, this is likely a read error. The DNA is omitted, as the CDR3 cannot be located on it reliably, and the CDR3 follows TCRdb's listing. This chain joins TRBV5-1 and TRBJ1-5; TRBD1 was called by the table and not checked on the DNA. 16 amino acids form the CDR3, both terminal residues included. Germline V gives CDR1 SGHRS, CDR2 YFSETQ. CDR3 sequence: CASSFGGQNSSRTRFI.

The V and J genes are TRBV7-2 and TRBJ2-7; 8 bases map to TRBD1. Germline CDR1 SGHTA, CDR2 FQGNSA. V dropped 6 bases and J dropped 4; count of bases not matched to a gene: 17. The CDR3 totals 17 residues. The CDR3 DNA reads TGTGCCAGCAGGGCCTCCGGCGGGCTCAGGGGGCCGTACGAGCAGTACTTC. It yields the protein CASRASGGLRGPYEQYF.

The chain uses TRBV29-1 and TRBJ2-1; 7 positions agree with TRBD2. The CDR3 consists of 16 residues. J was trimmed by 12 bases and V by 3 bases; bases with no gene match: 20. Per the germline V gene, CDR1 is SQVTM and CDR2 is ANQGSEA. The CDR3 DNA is TGCAGCGTTGAGGCGTGGGTGCGGGAGAGGTTTGGGCCGCAGTTCTTC. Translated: CSVEAWVRERFGPQFF.